Listed below are T cell receptor beta chains from one sample, sequenced in a study of a mutant IDH1 vaccine in newly diagnosed glioma. TCRdb's copy holds only in-frame clones and misses some; the assay was immunoSEQ multiplex PCR. The sample holds over 30,000 clones, about 80% seen once. The sample here was peripheral blood mononuclear cells (PBMCs), taken from a glioma patient treated with radiotherapy, temozolomide or both. Source of these receptors: a man between 45 and 60 years old with glioma. Some clones in this sample may be carry-over from other donors' samples. CDR3s include the opening cysteine and the closing phenylalanine or tryptophan. Each record gives: D gene, V gene, clone size, J gene, CDR3 DNA, CDR3 protein. D genes are given only for firm matches. Where a row states a size, it is once, few, many or the class of an expanded clone; other rows omit it.

-	TRBV4-1	-	TRBJ1-2	TGCGCCAGCAGCCAACCGGGACAACGAAGGCATGGCTACACCTTC	CASSQPGQRRHGYTF
-	TRBV7-2	-	TRBJ2-7	TGTGCCAGCACCCCATGGCCCTCCTACGAGCAGTACTTC	CASTPWPSYEQYF
TRBD1	TRBV4-1	-	TRBJ1-2	TGCGCCAGCAGCCAGGGCCTGACAGGGCAAGGGGGCTACACCTTC	CASSQGLTGQGGYTF
-	TRBV9	-	TRBJ1-2	TGTGCCAGCAGCGGAGATTATGGCTACACCTTC	CASSGDYGYTF
-	TRBV13	-	TRBJ2-2	TGTGCCAGCAGCTTTCCGGGCTATGTGAACACCGGGGAGCTGTTTTTT	CASSFPGYVNTGELFF
-	TRBV19	-	TRBJ1-4	TGTGCCAGTAGTCCACGACAGGATAATGAAAAACTGTTTTTT	CASSPRQDNEKLFF
-	TRBV27	few	TRBJ1-1	TGTGCCAGCAGTTGGGATAGGGTGACTGAAGCTTTCTTT	CASSWDRVTEAFF
-	TRBV6-1	-	TRBJ2-7	TGTGCCAGCAGTAAGGGACCTAACTACGAGCAGTACTTC	CASSKGPNYEQYF
-	TRBV19	-	TRBJ1-2	TGTGCCAGTAGTGAGCGGGGCTACGGTTATGGCTACACCTTC	CASSERGYGYGYTF
TRBD2	TRBV7-9	-	TRBJ2-5	TGTGCCAGCAGCTGGGGGACTAGCGGTTTGGAGTACCAAGAGACCCAGTACTTC	CASSWGTSGLEYQETQYF
-	TRBV18	-	TRBJ1-2	TGTGCCAGCTCACCACCAGGCGGGTACTATGGCTACACCTTC	CASSPPGGYYGYTF
TRBD2	TRBV7-9	-	TRBJ2-5	TGTGCCAGCAGCTCCTACGACTTATCTCTAGCGGGGGGCAACCAGTACTTC	CASSSYDLSLAGGNQYF
-	TRBV5-1	-	TRBJ2-7	TGCGCCAGCAGACTGGGCGGGACAGAGACCTACGAGCAGTACTTC	CASRLGGTETYEQYF
-	TRBV5-1	few	TRBJ2-7	TGCGCCAGCAGAGCGACCACCTCCTACGAGCAGTACTTC	CASRATTSYEQYF
-	TRBV29-1	few	TRBJ2-7	TGCAGCGTTGAAGGCCCAGGGTCCTACGAGCAGTACTTC	CSVEGPGSYEQYF
TRBD1	TRBV4-1	-	TRBJ2-1	TGCGCCAGCAGCCAAGGACAGGGCCCCTACAATGAGCAGTTCTTC	CASSQGQGPYNEQFF
-	TRBV19	-	TRBJ2-6	TGTGCCAGTAGTATAGACGGGGCTGCTTTCTCTGGGGCCAACGTCCTGACTTTC	CASSIDGAAFSGANVLTF
-	TRBV10-3	-	TRBJ1-3	TGTGCCATCAGTGAGTCGGAGGGTGTTGCGGGAAACACCATATATTTT	CAISESEGVAGNTIYF
TRBD2	TRBV4-1	-	TRBJ2-7	TGCGCCAGCAGCCAAGAAGGACTAGCGGGGAAGTACGAGCAGTACTTC	CASSQEGLAGKYEQYF
-	TRBV7-2	-	TRBJ1-2	TGTGCCAGCAGCAAAACGGGGGTCTATGGCTACACCTTC	CASSKTGVYGYTF
-	TRBV2	-	TRBJ2-2	TGTGCCAGCAGTGTCCGGGGGACAGCGGGTTCGAACACCGGGGAGCTGTTTTTT	CASSVRGTAGSNTGELFF
-	TRBV29-1	few	TRBJ1-2	TGCAGCGTTGAAGACTACTCGTCGGGCAATGGCTACACCTTC	CSVEDYSSGNGYTF
-	TRBV27	-	TRBJ2-1	TGTGCCAGCGGGTCCATTAGCTCCTACAATGAGCAGTTCTTC	CASGSISSYNEQFF
-	TRBV6-5	-	TRBJ1-5	TGTGCCAGCAGTTACTCGAATTCCGGGATCGAGCCCCAGCATTTT	CASSYSNSGIEPQHF
-	TRBV5-1	-	TRBJ2-3	TGCGCCAGCAGCTTGGACAGGGGCACAGATACGCAGTATTTT	CASSLDRGTDTQYF
-	TRBV29-1	-	TRBJ1-1	TGCAGCGTAACCGTAGATATGAACACTGAAGCTTTCTTT	CSVTVDMNTEAFF
TRBD1	TRBV6-5	-	TRBJ1-1	TGTGCCAGCAGGCGGACAGGGACTGAAGCTTTCTTT	CASRRTGTEAFF
-	TRBV4-2	-	TRBJ2-1	TGTGCCAGCAGCCAAGGGGAGACCGTCTCCTACAATGAGCAGTTCTTC	CASSQGETVSYNEQFF
-	TRBV2	-	TRBJ1-1	TGTGCCAGCGAACTTTTTTTGACACTTAACACTGAAGCTTTCTTT	CASELFLTLNTEAFF
-	TRBV27	medium-sized	TRBJ1-1	TGTGCCAGCAGCGAATGGCCCGGGACGGTCACTGAAGCTTTCTTT	CASSEWPGTVTEAFF
-	TRBV13	few	TRBJ1-2	TGTGCCAGCAGCTTAGGACGGAGCAGGGCCGGCTACACCTTC	CASSLGRSRAGYTF
-	TRBV5-5	-	TRBJ2-2	TGTGCCAGCAGCACTCAGGGGACCGGGGAGCTGTTTTTT	CASSTQGTGELFF
-	TRBV7-9	-	TRBJ2-5	TGTGCCAGCAGCTTGAGAGGGAAAGAGACCCAGTACTTC	CASSLRGKETQYF
-	TRBV5-4	few	TRBJ1-1	TGTGCCAGCGCCGCGGGAGCTAACATGAACACTGAAGCTTTCTTT	CASAAGANMNTEAFF
-	TRBV5-1	-	TRBJ2-7	TGCGCCAGCAGCTCAGGACAGTTACTTACAGACGAGCAGTACTTC	CASSSGQLLTDEQYF
-	TRBV4-1	-	TRBJ2-3	TGCGCCAGCAGCGCCCGTGGAGGGGACACAGATACGCAGTATTTT	CASSARGGDTDTQYF
-	TRBV19	-	TRBJ1-3	TGTGCCAGTAGAGACACAGGGTTCGCAGGAAACACCATATATTTT	CASRDTGFAGNTIYF
-	TRBV10-3	-	TRBJ1-3	TGTGCCATCAGCGACCGAAGCTCTGGAAACACCATATATTTT	CAISDRSSGNTIYF
-	TRBV10-3	once	TRBJ2-7	TGTGCCATCAGTGCCAGGACAACCCTGGACGAGCAGTACTTC	CAISARTTLDEQYF
-	TRBV19	-	TRBJ1-1	TGTGCCAGTTGTCCCAGGGACGGTGAAGCTTTCTTT	CASCPRDGEAFF
-	TRBV25-1	medium-sized	TRBJ1-1	TGTGCCAGCAGATCAGGAGGCACTGAAGCTTTCTTT	CASRSGGTEAFF
TRBD1	TRBV5-1	-	TRBJ2-2	TGCGCCAGCAGCTGGTATGGGACAGGGAACACCGGGGAGCTGTTTTTT	CASSWYGTGNTGELFF
TRBD1	TRBV11-2	once	TRBJ1-5	TGTGCCAGCAGCGAACAGGGGGCCTACCAGCCCCAGCATTTT	CASSEQGAYQPQHF
-	TRBV19	-	TRBJ2-6	TGTGCCAGTAGTATAGACAGGGGCTCTGGGGCCAACGTCCTGACTTTC	CASSIDRGSGANVLTF
-	TRBV21-1	-	TRBJ2-5	TGTGCCCTCCGGGACAGAGTACAAGAGACCCAGTACTTC	CALRDRVQETQYF
-	TRBV14	once	TRBJ2-3	TGTGCCAGCAGCCCCTCTGGGGTAGCAGATACGCAGTATTTT	CASSPSGVADTQYF
-	TRBV4-1	-	TRBJ2-2	TGCGCCAGCAGCCAAGAACTCGGGGAGCTGTTTTTT	CASSQELGELFF
-	TRBV5-6	few	TRBJ2-2	TGTGCCAGCAGCTTGTTCCAGGGAGGCGCCGGGGAGCTGTTTTTT	CASSLFQGGAGELFF
-	TRBV6-5	-	TRBJ1-1	TGTGCCAGCAGTTACTCGAGACAGAACACTGAAGCTTTCTTT	CASSYSRQNTEAFF
-	TRBV6-6	once	TRBJ2-1	TGTGCCGCGAGGTCAGGGCATGAGCAGTTCTTC	CAARSGHEQFF
TRBD2	TRBV6-1	once	TRBJ2-1	TGTGCCAGCAGTGAATCCAGCTGGACTAGCTCCTACAATGAGCAGTTCTTC	CASSESSWTSSYNEQFF
TRBD1	TRBV7-8	-	TRBJ1-1	TGTGCCAGCAGCTTAGCCGTCCGGGACAGTGAAGCTTTCTTT	CASSLAVRDSEAFF
TRBD2	TRBV30	few	TRBJ2-1	TGTGCCTGTAACCCCGGGACTAGCGCCAATGAGCAGTTCTTC	CACNPGTSANEQFF